The 5 T cell receptor beta chains presented below share a single source sample, sequenced in a study of cytomegalovirus exposure and HLA in healthy donors. The study ran its PCR with 60 Vbeta and 13 Jbeta primers. Clones were read by immunoSEQ multiplex PCR, and TCRdb kept only the in-frame ones, dropping some. The profile shows 90,000 to 150,000 clones, about 70% of them singletons. The sequenced sample was PBMCs. These receptors were collected from a human donor in good health.

The chain recombines TRBV11-2 with TRBJ1-2; 7 bases match TRBD1. The CDR3 is 15 residues long. V was clipped by 4 bases and J by 1 base; unmatched bases: 6. Germline CDR1 reads SGHAT; CDR2 reads FQNNGV. The CDR3 reads CASSSDRAHNYGYTF. CDR3 in DNA: TGTGCCAGCAGCTCCGACAGGGCACATAACTATGGCTACACCTTC.

The chain carries TRBV5-1 and TRBJ2-1; 8 bases match TRBD1. Germline V gives CDR1 SGHRS, CDR2 YFSETQ. The ends lost 4 bases at V and 3 bases at J; junction bases unmatched: 6. The CDR3 runs to 15 residues. The CDR3 region has the DNA TGCGCCAGCAGCCCAGGGACAGGACTCTACAATGAGCAGTTCTTC. It encodes CASSPGTGLYNEQFF.

The sample holds one count of this clone. This chain connects TRBV2 to TRBJ2-2, with TRBD2 matching 9 bases. The CDR3 runs to 15 residues. CDR1 is SNHLY, CDR2 FYNNEI, per germline. The junction had 7 bases not matched to a gene; V was cut back by 4 bases and J by 7 bases. The CDR3 region is CASSVSSGEIGELFF. The CDR3 DNA follows: TGTGCCAGCAGTGTTTCTAGCGGGGAGATCGGGGAGCTGTTTTTT.

The chain couples TRBV6-5 to TRBJ2-7; 7 bases match TRBD1. The V and J ends lost 6 bases and 3 bases, in that order; junction bases with no gene match: 11. Germline lookup yields CDR1 MNHEY and CDR2 SVGAGI. The CDR3 extends over 15 amino acids. In DNA, the CDR3 is TGTGCCAGCAGCCGACAGGGACAGCCGCTCTACGAGCAGTACTTC. This codes for CASSRQGQPLYEQYF.

The chain employs TRBV7-2 and TRBJ2-5, with D possibly TRBD2 on 7 matching bases. Germline CDR1 reads SGHTA; CDR2 reads FQGNSA. V was shortened by 3 bases and J by 4 bases, with 15 bases between the two germline ends. The CDR3 length is 15 residues. CDR3 bases: TGTGCCAGCAGCTTGGGGCCGGGGGGCCGAGAGACCCAGTACTTC. Residues: CASSLGPGGRETQYF.